One sample yielded the 31 T cell receptor beta chains listed below, sequenced in a study of blood T cell repertoires in COVID-19. Sequencing used immunoSEQ multiplex PCR; TCRdb keeps in-frame clones, though not all of them. The repertoire has some 250,000 clones, approximately 86% of them found once; the top ten carry under 0.95%. Sequenced material: peripheral blood. Receptors originate from a woman in her 30s with acute or convalescent COVID-19.

The gene calls are TRBV19 and TRBJ2-7; perhaps TRBD2 as D (7 bases). This CDR3 contains 15 residues. Looked up from germline, CDR1 is LNHDA and CDR2 is SQIVND (reference sequence). Deletions cut 3 bases from V and 5 bases from J, with 17 bases between. The CDR3 DNA follows: TGTGCCAGTAGTATTCCGCGGGGGCGCAGCCACGAGCAGTACTTC. This encodes CASSIPRGRSHEQYF.

The V call is TRBV30, the J call TRBJ1-3; 10 positions match TRBD1. This CDR3 contains 15 residues. V gave up 2 bases and J gave up 2 bases; unmatched junction bases: 3. The V gene's germline CDR1 is GTSNPN and CDR2 SVGIG (reference sequence). The CDR3 loop is CAWSSGTGAGNTIYF. The CDR3 DNA reads TGTGCCTGGAGTTCCGGGACAGGGGCTGGAAACACCATATATTTT.

The CDR3 reads CASSYSTGSGEKLFF. The CDR3 DNA is TGTGCCAGCAGTTACTCGACAGGGTCGGGTGAAAAACTGTTTTTT. This chain uses TRBV6-5 with TRBJ1-4, with 7 nucleotides matching TRBD1. The germline CDR1 and CDR2 sequences are MNHEY and SVGAGI. There are 15 residues in the CDR3. J was trimmed by 7 bases and V by 0 bases; bases with no gene match: 5.

The chain couples TRBV11-3 to TRBJ2-7; 10 bases agree with TRBD2. Germline-derived CDR1 and CDR2 are SGHNT and YENEEA. With V trimmed by 0 bases and J by 2 bases, 4 bases remained unmatched. The CDR3 consists of 16 residues. The CDR3 DNA reads TGTGCCAGCAGCTTAGACCTAGCGGGAGTTCCCTACGAGCAGTACTTC. Translated, it gives CASSLDLAGVPYEQYF.

The chain has TRBV18 and TRBJ2-5; D remains unclear. In germline, CDR1 is KGHSH, CDR2 LQKENI. The ends were cut back, 3 bases at V and 5 bases at J, with 13 bases in the middle. The CDR3 loop spans 14 amino acids. The CDR3 here is CASSPPASWETQYF. In DNA, the CDR3 is TGTGCCAGCTCACCTCCAGCGAGCTGGGAGACCCAGTACTTC.

The V call is TRBV7-9, the J call TRBJ2-5; the D gene is possibly TRBD1 (5 bases). Germline loops: CDR1 SEHNR, CDR2 FQNEAQ (reference sequence). Trimming left V 2 bases short and J 4 bases short, with 11 bases between. The CDR3 is 14 amino acids. The CDR3 DNA sequence: TGTGCCAGCAGCTTACTAAGAAGGGGAGAGACCCAGTACTTC. It codes for CASSLLRRGETQYF.

The chain couples TRBV25-1 to TRBJ2-5; TRBD1 agrees at 8 bases. The CDR3 totals 16 residues. Germline CDR1 reads MGHDK; CDR2 reads SYGVNS. V lost 4 bases to trimming and J lost 1 base; unmatched junction nucleotides: 8. The CDR3 DNA follows: TGTGCCAGCAGTGCCGGACAGGGCCAACCCCAAGAGACCCAGTACTTC. Amino acid sequence: CASSAGQGQPQETQYF.

The rearrangement links TRBV9 to TRBJ2-7; 10 bases are shared with TRBD2. The junction had 3 bases not matched to a gene; V was cut back by 3 bases and J by 0 bases. The CDR3 is made up of 15 amino acids. Germline CDR1 and CDR2: SGDLS and YYNGEE. For the CDR3, the DNA is TGTGCCAGCAGCGAGGGACTAGCGACCTCCTACGAGCAGTACTTC. It codes for CASSEGLATSYEQYF.

The rearrangement joins TRBV6-2 or TRBV6-3 to TRBJ1-5; D not resolved. The CDR3 extends over 15 amino acids. Germline assignment: CDR1 MNHEY and CDR2 SVGEGT. Deletions cut 2 bases from V and 6 bases from J, with 14 bases between. CDR3: CASSYPPDGSQPQHF. The CDR3 nucleotides are TGTGCCAGCAGTTACCCGCCCGACGGGAGTCAGCCCCAGCATTTT.

V and J are TRBV10-1 and TRBJ2-7, with 13 bases fitting TRBD2. Germline CDR1 WNHNN, CDR2 SYGVQD (reference sequence). The length of the CDR3 is 17 residues. Trimming took 3 bases from V and 2 from J; bases not matched to a gene: 7. The CDR3 DNA is TGCGCCAGCAGTGATCAGGGACTAGCGGGAAGAACCTACGAGCAGTACTTC. It encodes CASSDQGLAGRTYEQYF.

This clone was recorded once. The chain couples TRBV6-1 to TRBJ2-7, with TRBD1 matching 10 bases. Per germline, CDR1 MNHNS and CDR2 SASEGT. There are 14 residues in the CDR3. Trimming took 3 bases from V and 5 from J; bases not matched to a gene: 4. The CDR3 nucleotides read TGTGCCAGCAGTGACGGGACAGGGGTCAACGAGCAGTACTTC. This gives the protein CASSDGTGVNEQYF.

The J gene is TRBJ2-2, the V gene TRBV5-1; 10 bases line up with TRBD2. Germline CDR1 and CDR2: SGHRS and YFSETQ. V shed 0 bases, J shed 8 bases, and the junction held 7 bases outside the gene matches. The CDR3 has 16 residues. CDR3 sequence: CASSLALAGAGGELFF. CDR3 in DNA: TGCGCCAGCAGCTTGGCCCTAGCGGGAGCCGGGGGGGAGCTGTTTTTT.

This rearrangement joins TRBV5-6 to TRBJ1-4, with TRBD1 as a possible D gene (6 bases). Germline lookup yields CDR1 SGHDT and CDR2 YYEEEE. Trimming removed 0 bases from V and 4 bases from J, with 10 bases in between. CDR3 length: 15 residues. The CDR3 sequence is CASSLVGQRNEKLFF. The CDR3 DNA follows: TGTGCCAGCAGCTTGGTGGGACAACGTAATGAAAAACTGTTTTTT.

V and J are TRBV9 and TRBJ2-1; tentative D call: TRBD1 (6 bases). V dropped 0 bases and J dropped 9 bases, with 13 bases sitting between them. The germline V gene encodes CDR1 SGDLS and CDR2 YYNGEE. CDR3 size: 14 residues. The DNA of the CDR3 is TGTGCCAGCAGCGTAGGACAGGATTTTAGTGAGCAGTTCTTC. Its protein product is CASSVGQDFSEQFF.

The gene calls are TRBV20-1 and TRBJ1-2; D uncertain. The germline V gene encodes CDR1 DFQATT and CDR2 SNEGSKA (reference sequence). The CDR3 is 12 amino acids. V gave up 3 bases and J gave up 5 bases, with 10 bases separating them. In DNA form, the CDR3 reads TGCAGTGCTAGTGGGCGGGCTTATGGCTACACCTTC. Amino acid sequence: CSASGRAYGYTF.

There are a few counts of this clone. The chain is built from TRBV5-4 and TRBJ2-7; 16 positions match TRBD2. The ends lost 5 bases at V and 7 bases at J; junction bases unmatched: 12. The CDR3 is made up of 17 amino acids. Germline lookup yields CDR1 SGHNT and CDR2 YYREEE (reference sequence). The CDR3 nucleotides read TGTGCCAGCAGTCGGGGACTAGCGGGAGGGCGGTCGGGGGAGCAGTACTTC. Its protein is CASSRGLAGGRSGEQYF.

The chain joins TRBV5-5 to TRBJ1-1; D is ambiguous. Trimming stripped 4 bases from V and 0 bases from J, with 7 bases between. The germline CDR1 and CDR2 sequences are SGHKS and YYEKEE (reference sequence). The CDR3 sequence is 13 residues long. CDR3: CASSLGMNTEAFF. The CDR3 nucleotides are TGTGCCAGCAGCCTCGGGATGAACACTGAAGCTTTCTTT.

As for this clone: Other DNA sequences in this specimen translate into the identical CDR3. This rearrangement joins TRBV11-2 to TRBJ2-7; 8 bases are shared with TRBD1. This CDR3 comprises 14 residues. Trimming removed 1 base from V and 4 bases from J; junction bases left unmatched: 3. Germline values: CDR1 SGHAT, CDR2 FQNNGV. Written as DNA, the CDR3 is TGTGCCAGCAGCTTAGGGCAGGGGGCTTACGAGCAGTACTTC. This gives the protein CASSLGQGAYEQYF.

This clone was picked up one time. This chain uses TRBV4-1 with TRBJ2-2; unclear D gene. The CDR3 loop spans 14 amino acids. From germline, CDR1 is MGHRA and CDR2 YSYEKL. Between the trimmed V and J ends, which lost 1 base and 1 base, there was a span of 4 bases. CDR3 nucleotide sequence: TGCGCCAGCAGCCAAGGACAGAACACCGGGGAGCTGTTTTTT. It codes for CASSQGQNTGELFF.

This clone was recorded only once. This chain links TRBV27 with TRBJ1-1, with D possibly matching TRBD1 (5 bases). V lost 0 bases and J lost 5, with 13 bases in between. The CDR3 spans 15 residues. The germline gives CDR1 MNHEY, CDR2 SMNVEV (reference sequence). DNA for the CDR3: TGTGCCAGCAGTTTATCGCTGACCGGGGGGACTGAAGCTTTCTTT. Its translation: CASSLSLTGGTEAFF.

This chain joins TRBV19 and TRBJ1-2; 8 bases align to TRBD1. The CDR3 length is 14 residues. Germline CDR1 and CDR2: LNHDA and SQIVND (reference sequence). With 3 bases clipped from V and 7 bases from J, the junction kept 7 bases outside the gene matches. The CDR3 DNA is TGTGCCAGTAGTATTGGGACAGGTATTCTTGGCTACACCTTC. Its protein is CASSIGTGILGYTF.

V gene TRBV6-4 combines with J gene TRBJ2-1; D may be TRBD2 (5 bases). The CDR3 runs 14 residues. The V and J ends lost 2 bases and 5 bases respectively, with 10 bases between them. Per the germline V gene, CDR1 is MRHNA and CDR2 is SNTAGT. Here the CDR3 reads CASSDEAGHNEQFF. As DNA, the CDR3 is TGTGCCAGCAGTGACGAGGCGGGTCACAATGAGCAGTTCTTC.

The gene calls are TRBV6-5 and TRBJ2-7; D uncertain. The CDR3 totals 16 residues. Germline V gene lookup returns CDR1 MNHEY and CDR2 SVGAGI. Trimming removed 2 bases at V and 2 bases at J, with 16 bases between. Here the CDR3 reads CASSYRRQSLTYEQYF. The DNA of the CDR3 is TGTGCCAGCAGTTACCGAAGACAATCATTAACCTACGAGCAGTACTTC.

This sequence joins TRBV6-5 and TRBJ2-7; perhaps TRBD2 as D (6 bases). Germline V gene lookup returns CDR1 MNHEY and CDR2 SVGAGI. The CDR3 has 14 amino acids. The ends were cut back, 5 bases at V and 4 bases at J, with 15 bases in the middle. For the CDR3, the DNA is TGTGCCAGCAGTCTTGCAGGGAGGTTGTACGAGCAGTACTTC. Protein: CASSLAGRLYEQYF.

A note on this clone: Germline is not matched at one junction end, which may reflect a read error. The chain joins TRBV30 to TRBJ1-5; D ambiguous. The germline V gene has CDR1 GTSNPN and CDR2 SVGIG (reference sequence). There are 14 residues in the CDR3. In nucleotides, the CDR3 is TGTGCCTGGAGTGTTTCTACCGCTAATCGGCCCCAGCATTTT. Residues: CAWSVSTANRPQHF.

J is TRBJ1-2 and V is TRBV19; D is perhaps TRBD1 (6 bases). Trimming pared 3 bases from V and 4 bases from J, leaving 12 bases between. This CDR3 contains 14 residues. The germline V gene encodes CDR1 LNHDA and CDR2 SQIVND (reference sequence). CDR3 protein: CASSIQTGSYGYTF. CDR3 coding DNA: TGTGCCAGTAGTATTCAGACAGGATCCTATGGCTACACCTTC.

This clone was seen only a few times. The rearrangement joins TRBV6-4 to TRBJ1-4, with D possibly being TRBD1 (5 bases). V lost 3 bases and J lost 4, with 12 bases in between. The CDR3 runs 15 residues. The V gene's germline CDR1 is MRHNA and CDR2 SNTAGT. The CDR3 nucleotides are TGTGCCAGCAGTGAATACGACAGACTTAATGAAAAACTGTTTTTT. Amino acid sequence: CASSEYDRLNEKLFF.

V is TRBV7-8 and J is TRBJ2-3; TRBD1 is a possible D gene (6 bases). CDR1 and CDR2 from the germline V gene are SGHVS and FQNEAQ. The CDR3 covers 15 residues. Trimming stripped 5 bases from V and 0 bases from J, with 12 bases between. The CDR3 DNA reads TGTGCCAGCAGCGGACAGTACACTAGCACAGATACGCAGTATTTT. Its translation is CASSGQYTSTDTQYF.

J is TRBJ1-4 and V is TRBV29-1; TRBD1 agrees at 9 bases. V lost 5 bases to trimming and J lost 7 bases; unmatched junction nucleotides: 5. The CDR3 length is 13 residues. CDR1 is SQVTM and CDR2 is ANQGSEA in the germline V gene. CDR3 nucleotides: TGCAGCGTTAGGACAGGGGCTTCTGAAAAACTGTTTTTT. It specifies CSVRTGASEKLFF.

This chain connects TRBV21-1 to TRBJ2-7; TRBD1, the D gene given by the table, was not confirmed from the DNA. TRBV21-1 is flagged as a pseudogene. CDR3 length equals 17 residues. CDR3 in amino acids: CASSQVVGLLSSYEQYF. CDR3 DNA: TGTGCCAGCAGCCAAGTAGTGGGGCTACTCAGCTCCTACGAGCAGTACTTC.

The chain carries TRBV19 and TRBJ2-1, with 14 bases that match TRBD2. Germline V lookup: CDR1 LNHDA, CDR2 SQIVND (reference sequence). V trimming: 3 bases; J trimming: 8 bases; junction bases outside the gene matches: 15. There are 19 residues in the CDR3. The CDR3 sequence: CASSIWAVPGLAGVDEQFF. The CDR3 coding sequence is TGTGCCAGTAGTATTTGGGCTGTTCCGGGACTAGCGGGAGTAGATGAGCAGTTCTTC.